This record concerns one TCR beta chain sequence. Its antigen is still unknown. Extraction of total RNA produced a minimum of 5.5 micrograms from each sample. This entry belongs to a study of blood T cells in healthy people across ages. The CDR3 has 14 amino acids. V was trimmed by 8 bases and J by 3 bases, leaving 16 bases between them. Germline-derived CDR1 and CDR2 are ENHRY and SYGVKD. Sample-barcoded 5' priming and a J-beta primer mix drove a second PCR of roughly 7 to 11 cycles. TCRdb processed the 5' RACE reads anew with MiXCR; each CDR3 protein has one entry. The table lists 1.5 million to 2 million distinct CDR3 sequences, about 50% of them singletons. Study-level results: In these data, TCR beta diversity tracked strongly with naive T cell percentage. The study regarded diversity estimates from one million T cells as underestimates. Roughly linear declines in TCR beta diversity per million T cells occurred with age.

This sequence joins TRBV10-3 and TRBJ1-1, with TRBD1 as a possible D gene (6 bases). The sequence derives from a woman in her thirties or forties in good health. What was sequenced was blood. DNA of the CDR3: TGTGCCATCTCGGCAGGCGGGGGGCACACTGAAGCTTTCTTT. Its translation: CAISAGGGHTEAFF.